These T cell receptor beta chains were read from a single sample in a study of T cell clones after liver transplantation. Method: immunoSEQ multiplex PCR; TCRdb's copy keeps in-frame clones and lacks some. The data contain tens of thousands of clones, roughly nine tenths of them seen just once; the ten biggest clones take up 2.7%. Specimen: CD4+ T cells from blood, collected before liver transplant. The receptors derive from a human donor who received a liver transplant. Each CDR3 is given with its conserved first and last residue. Each record gives: clone size, V gene, J gene, D gene, CDR3 protein, CDR3 DNA. The D gene is left open where the match is weak. The size of a clone is reported for some rows only, either as once, few or many, or as a class for expanded clones.

clone_size: NA
v_call: TRBV5-4
j_call: TRBJ2-7
d_call: TRBD2
cdr3_aa: CASSPGTSRVSLYEQYF
cdr3_nt: TGTGCCAGCAGCCCGGGGACTAGCAGAGTTAGTCTCTACGAGCAGTACTTC

clone_size: NA
v_call: TRBV27
j_call: TRBJ1-5
d_call: NA
cdr3_aa: CASSLTGGPNQPQHF
cdr3_nt: TGTGCCAGCAGTTTAACCGGGGGGCCGAATCAGCCCCAGCATTTT

clone_size: NA
v_call: TRBV7-9
j_call: TRBJ1-1
d_call: NA
cdr3_aa: CASSLETGSPSTEAFF
cdr3_nt: TGTGCCAGCAGCTTAGAGACAGGCTCGCCATCCACTGAAGCTTTCTTT

clone_size: few
v_call: TRBV4-2
j_call: TRBJ2-2
d_call: NA
cdr3_aa: CASSSPGRVDTGELFF
cdr3_nt: TGTGCCAGCAGCTCCCCGGGTAGGGTAGACACCGGGGAGCTGTTTTTT

clone_size: NA
v_call: TRBV19
j_call: TRBJ2-5
d_call: TRBD1
cdr3_aa: CASRKGQGPQETQYF
cdr3_nt: TGTGCCAGTAGGAAGGGACAGGGCCCACAAGAGACCCAGTACTTC

clone_size: NA
v_call: TRBV11-2
j_call: TRBJ1-1
d_call: TRBD1
cdr3_aa: CASTISPTGLKAFF
cdr3_nt: TGTGCCAGCACCATTAGCCCGACAGGGTTAAAAGCTTTCTTT

clone_size: medium-sized
v_call: TRBV7-8
j_call: TRBJ1-3
d_call: NA
cdr3_aa: CASSLVGGRSGNTIYF
cdr3_nt: TGTGCCAGCAGCTTAGTCGGGGGACGGAGTGGAAACACCATATATTTT

clone_size: NA
v_call: TRBV7-9
j_call: TRBJ2-1
d_call: TRBD2
cdr3_aa: CASSPGTSSGEQFF
cdr3_nt: TGTGCCAGCAGCCCAGGGACTAGTTCGGGTGAGCAGTTCTTC

clone_size: NA
v_call: TRBV11-3
j_call: TRBJ2-7
d_call: TRBD2
cdr3_aa: CASSLGTSTQVGWEQYF
cdr3_nt: TGTGCCAGCAGCCTAGGGACTAGCACACAGGTCGGTTGGGAGCAGTACTTC

clone_size: NA
v_call: TRBV28
j_call: TRBJ1-4
d_call: NA
cdr3_aa: CASSLFGTEKLFF
cdr3_nt: TGTGCCAGCAGTTTATTCGGGACAGAAAAACTGTTTTTT

clone_size: NA
v_call: TRBV27
j_call: TRBJ2-4
d_call: NA
cdr3_aa: CASSLSNGPKNIQYF
cdr3_nt: TGTGCCAGCAGTTTATCGAACGGGCCCAAAAACATTCAGTACTTC

clone_size: NA
v_call: TRBV11-3
j_call: TRBJ2-1
d_call: NA
cdr3_aa: CASSFRGSGYNEQFF
cdr3_nt: TGTGCCAGCAGCTTTCGGGGGTCCGGGTACAATGAGCAGTTCTTC

clone_size: NA
v_call: TRBV6-1
j_call: TRBJ1-3
d_call: NA
cdr3_aa: CASTPTRRSGNTIYF
cdr3_nt: TGTGCCAGCACCCCAACCCGGAGATCTGGAAACACCATATATTTT

clone_size: NA
v_call: TRBV13
j_call: TRBJ1-4
d_call: TRBD1
cdr3_aa: CASSVRQGWGEKLFF
cdr3_nt: TGTGCCAGCAGCGTACGACAGGGGTGGGGCGAAAAACTGTTTTTT

clone_size: NA
v_call: TRBV5-1
j_call: TRBJ2-7
d_call: TRBD1
cdr3_aa: CASSLDRDRAAYEQYF
cdr3_nt: TGCGCCAGCAGCTTGGACCGGGACAGGGCGGCCTACGAGCAGTACTTC

clone_size: NA
v_call: TRBV10-2
j_call: TRBJ2-7
d_call: NA
cdr3_aa: CASSESSGGGYEQYF
cdr3_nt: TGCGCCAGCAGTGAGTCTAGCGGAGGGGGCTACGAGCAGTACTTC

clone_size: NA
v_call: TRBV18
j_call: TRBJ2-5
d_call: TRBD1
cdr3_aa: CASSDRGAETQYF
cdr3_nt: TGTGCCAGCTCAGACAGGGGTGCGGAGACCCAGTACTTC

clone_size: NA
v_call: TRBV19
j_call: TRBJ1-4
d_call: NA
cdr3_aa: CASTSLGQPLPSEKLFF
cdr3_nt: TGTGCCAGTACCTCGCTTGGACAGCCCCTACCCAGTGAAAAACTGTTTTTT

clone_size: NA
v_call: TRBV27
j_call: TRBJ2-7
d_call: NA
cdr3_aa: CASSRRATDSHTYEQYF
cdr3_nt: TGTGCCAGCAGTCGCAGAGCTACGGACAGTCACACCTACGAGCAGTACTTC

clone_size: NA
v_call: TRBV11-3
j_call: TRBJ2-7
d_call: TRBD1
cdr3_aa: CASSLGGTGTHEQYF
cdr3_nt: TGTGCCAGCAGCCTAGGGGGGACAGGTACCCACGAGCAGTACTTC

clone_size: NA
v_call: TRBV6-5
j_call: TRBJ1-2
d_call: NA
cdr3_aa: CASSERQTYGYTF
cdr3_nt: TGTGCCAGCAGTGAACGCCAGACCTATGGCTACACCTTC

clone_size: NA
v_call: TRBV5-1
j_call: TRBJ2-2
d_call: NA
cdr3_aa: CASSHRDPNTGELFF
cdr3_nt: TGCGCCAGCAGCCACCGGGACCCCAACACCGGGGAGCTGTTTTTT

clone_size: NA
v_call: TRBV5-4
j_call: TRBJ2-3
d_call: NA
cdr3_aa: CASSSTPGVEDTQYF
cdr3_nt: TGTGCCAGCAGCTCCACCCCGGGGGTAGAAGATACGCAGTATTTT

clone_size: NA
v_call: TRBV18
j_call: TRBJ1-3
d_call: NA
cdr3_aa: CASSPLGGGTRGNTIYF
cdr3_nt: TGTGCCAGCTCCCCCTTGGGCGGGGGAACGAGAGGAAACACCATATATTTT

clone_size: NA
v_call: TRBV11-2
j_call: TRBJ2-2
d_call: TRBD1
cdr3_aa: CASSLNRGQAGELFF
cdr3_nt: TGTGCCAGCAGCTTAAACAGGGGTCAAGCCGGGGAGCTGTTTTTT

clone_size: NA
v_call: TRBV6-6
j_call: TRBJ2-1
d_call: TRBD2
cdr3_aa: CASSFSGDEEFF
cdr3_nt: TGTGCCAGCAGTTTTAGCGGGGATGAGGAGTTCTTC

clone_size: NA
v_call: TRBV6-1
j_call: TRBJ2-2
d_call: NA
cdr3_aa: CASTLFSSSGELFF
cdr3_nt: TGTGCCAGCACTCTGTTTTCCTCCTCCGGGGAGCTGTTTTTT

clone_size: NA
v_call: TRBV29-1
j_call: TRBJ1-5
d_call: NA
cdr3_aa: CSVGGDQPQHF
cdr3_nt: TGCAGCGTTGGTGGGGATCAGCCCCAGCATTTT

clone_size: once
v_call: TRBV2
j_call: TRBJ2-1
d_call: TRBD1
cdr3_aa: CASSARTGSGNEQFF
cdr3_nt: TGTGCCAGCAGCGCACGGACAGGGTCAGGCAATGAGCAGTTCTTC

clone_size: NA
v_call: TRBV29-1
j_call: TRBJ1-4
d_call: TRBD1
cdr3_aa: CSVGLGLTGAGEKLFF
cdr3_nt: TGCAGCGTTGGGTTGGGCTTAACAGGGGCGGGTGAAAAACTGTTTTTT

clone_size: NA
v_call: TRBV29-1
j_call: TRBJ2-7
d_call: NA
cdr3_aa: CSAAVDSYEQYF
cdr3_nt: TGCAGCGCCGCAGTCGACTCCTACGAGCAGTACTTC

clone_size: NA
v_call: TRBV9
j_call: TRBJ2-2
d_call: TRBD1
cdr3_aa: CASSASPQGAGELFF
cdr3_nt: TGTGCCAGCAGCGCCAGCCCACAGGGGGCCGGGGAGCTGTTTTTT

clone_size: NA
v_call: TRBV29-1
j_call: TRBJ1-5
d_call: NA
cdr3_aa: CSVGDDQPQHF
cdr3_nt: TGCAGCGTTGGCGATGATCAGCCCCAGCATTTT

clone_size: NA
v_call: TRBV18
j_call: TRBJ2-3
d_call: NA
cdr3_aa: CASSRGPADTQYF
cdr3_nt: TGTGCCAGCTCACGCGGACCGGCAGATACGCAGTATTTT

clone_size: NA
v_call: TRBV11-1
j_call: TRBJ2-7
d_call: TRBD1
cdr3_aa: CASSSTGQGPLGYEQYF
cdr3_nt: TGTGCCAGCAGCTCCACGGGACAGGGCCCCCTAGGGTACGAGCAGTACTTC

clone_size: NA
v_call: TRBV13
j_call: TRBJ2-7
d_call: NA
cdr3_aa: CASSPQRLPVQYF
cdr3_nt: TGTGCCAGCAGCCCCCAGCGGTTACCCGTGCAGTACTTC

clone_size: NA
v_call: TRBV7-3
j_call: TRBJ2-2
d_call: TRBD2
cdr3_aa: CASSFGVAGAGELFF
cdr3_nt: TGTGCCAGCAGCTTCGGAGTGGCGGGAGCCGGGGAGCTGTTTTTT

clone_size: NA
v_call: TRBV7-2
j_call: TRBJ2-1
d_call: NA
cdr3_aa: CASSLESSYNEQFF
cdr3_nt: TGTGCCAGCAGCTTAGAGAGCTCCTACAATGAGCAGTTCTTC

clone_size: NA
v_call: TRBV2
j_call: TRBJ1-2
d_call: NA
cdr3_aa: CASSELTNYGYTF
cdr3_nt: TGTGCCAGCAGTGAGCTGACTAACTATGGCTACACCTTC

clone_size: NA
v_call: TRBV19
j_call: TRBJ1-2
d_call: NA
cdr3_aa: CASSTGLGGYTF
cdr3_nt: TGTGCCAGTAGTACAGGGTTGGGTGGCTACACCTTC